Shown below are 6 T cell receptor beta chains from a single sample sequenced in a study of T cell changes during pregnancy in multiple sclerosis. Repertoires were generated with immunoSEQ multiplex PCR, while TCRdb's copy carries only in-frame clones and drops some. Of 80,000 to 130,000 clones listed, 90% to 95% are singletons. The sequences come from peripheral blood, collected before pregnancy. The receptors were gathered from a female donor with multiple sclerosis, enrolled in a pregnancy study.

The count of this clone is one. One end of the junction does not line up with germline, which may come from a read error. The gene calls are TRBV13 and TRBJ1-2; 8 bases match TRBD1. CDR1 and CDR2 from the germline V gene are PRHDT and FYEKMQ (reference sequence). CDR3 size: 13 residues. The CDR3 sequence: CASSLGDRDPLIF. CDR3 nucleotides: TGTGCCAGCAGCTTAGGGGACAGGGATCCCTTAATCTTC.

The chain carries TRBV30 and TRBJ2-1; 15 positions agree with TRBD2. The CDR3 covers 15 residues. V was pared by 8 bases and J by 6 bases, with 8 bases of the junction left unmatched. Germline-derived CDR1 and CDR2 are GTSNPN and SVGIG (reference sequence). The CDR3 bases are TGTGCCCTCTCCCGGACTAGCGGGAGGGTCAATGAGCAGTTCTTC. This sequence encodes CALSRTSGRVNEQFF.

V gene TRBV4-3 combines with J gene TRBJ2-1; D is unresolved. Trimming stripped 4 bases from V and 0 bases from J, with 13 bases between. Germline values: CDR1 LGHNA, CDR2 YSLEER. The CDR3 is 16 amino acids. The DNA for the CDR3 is TGCGCCAGCAGCCTAGTTCTAGGCCGCTCCTACAATGAGCAGTTCTTC. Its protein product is CASSLVLGRSYNEQFF.

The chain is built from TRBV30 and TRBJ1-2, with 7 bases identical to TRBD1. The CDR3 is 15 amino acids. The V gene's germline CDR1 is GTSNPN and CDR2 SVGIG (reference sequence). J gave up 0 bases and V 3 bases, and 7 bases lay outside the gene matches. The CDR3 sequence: CAWSWDSLANYGYTF. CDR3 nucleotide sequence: TGTGCCTGGAGCTGGGACAGTTTGGCTAACTATGGCTACACCTTC.

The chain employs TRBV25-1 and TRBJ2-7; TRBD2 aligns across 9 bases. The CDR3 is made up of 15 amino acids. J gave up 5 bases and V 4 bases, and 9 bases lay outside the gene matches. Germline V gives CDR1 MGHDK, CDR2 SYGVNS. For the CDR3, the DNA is TGTGCCAGCAGTGGGTCTGGCGGGAGGGGCCACGAGCAGTACTTC. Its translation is CASSGSGGRGHEQYF.

The DNA for the CDR3 is TGTGCCAGCAAAAGGGACTCGAACACCGGGGAGCTGTTTTTT. This encodes CASKRDSNTGELFF. The chain links TRBV27 to TRBJ2-2; D perhaps matches TRBD2 (6 bases). V shed 7 bases and J shed 0 bases, with 9 bases lying between them. The CDR3 has 14 amino acids. Germline V gives CDR1 MNHEY, CDR2 SMNVEV (reference sequence).